This T cell receptor beta chain was captured by sequencing in a study of T cell responses to AZD1222 COVID-19 vaccine. General observations from the study: A rise in Spike-specific TCR breadth and depth followed two AZD1222 doses.

To note about this clone: Its antigen is as yet unknown.

The V gene's germline CDR1 is LNHNV and CDR2 YYDKDF (reference sequence). V shed 3 bases and J shed 5 bases, with 19 bases lying between them. The CDR3 runs to 17 residues. Produced via immunoSEQ multiplex PCR; TCRdb's table is partial and in-frame only. The sample includes about 150,000 clones, roughly 90% of them seen just once. This clonotype was sampled from an adult in good health. The chain carries TRBV15 and TRBJ1-4; D remains unclear. This sample comprised peripheral blood, obtained on day 0 of AZD1222 vaccination. In nucleotides, the CDR3 is TGTGCCACCAGCAGTGGCCGTATTGAACTAAAAAATGAAAAACTGTTTTTT. Its protein product is CATSSGRIELKNEKLFF.